The 29 T cell receptor beta chains reported below all come from one sample, sequenced in a study of blood T cell repertoires in COVID-19. TCRdb's copy holds only in-frame clones and misses some; the assay was immunoSEQ multiplex PCR. Here the sample spans 150,000 to 200,000 clones, 80% to 90% being singletons. The sequencing sample was made of peripheral blood. All receptors derive from a man aged 50-60 years with active or convalescent COVID-19.

V gene TRBV7-9 combines with J gene TRBJ1-5; unclear D gene. Trimming stripped 4 bases from V and 2 bases from J, with 12 bases between. Germline lookup yields CDR1 SEHNR and CDR2 FQNEAQ (reference sequence). This CDR3 is built from 15 residues. This CDR3 reads CASSSGGFGNQPQHF. CDR3 nucleotides: TGTGCCAGCAGCTCGGGAGGGTTTGGCAATCAGCCCCAGCATTTT.

The chain employs TRBV18 and TRBJ2-1, with 14 bases identical to TRBD2. J was trimmed by 7 bases and V by 5 bases; bases with no gene match: 7. The CDR3 has 16 residues. CDR1 and CDR2 (germline): KGHSH, LQKENI. The DNA of the CDR3 is TGTGCCAGCTCATCCCAGACTAGCGGGAGGGTTAATGAGCAGTTCTTC. Translated, it gives CASSSQTSGRVNEQFF.

The gene calls are TRBV5-1 and TRBJ2-2, with 10 bases matching TRBD1. The CDR3 spans 14 residues. With V trimmed by 6 bases and J by 3 bases, 2 bases remained unmatched. Per the germline V gene, CDR1 is SGHRS and CDR2 is YFSETQ. CDR3: CASTGTGDTGELFF. The DNA of the CDR3 is TGCGCCAGCACCGGGACAGGGGACACCGGGGAGCTGTTTTTT. The full variable domain, its missing parts supplied by reference TRBV5-1 and TRBJ2-2, is KAGVTQTPRYLIKTRGQQVTLSCSPISGHRSVSWYQQTPGQGLQFLFEYFSETQRNKGNFPGRFSGRQFSNSRSEMNVSTLELGDSALYLCASTGTGDTGELFFGEGSRLTVL.

J is TRBJ2-5 and V is TRBV28; TRBD2 is a possible D gene (6 bases). Looked up from germline, CDR1 is MDHEN and CDR2 is SYDVKM. Trimming stripped 8 bases from V and 1 base from J, with 11 bases between. This CDR3 has 13 amino acids. CDR3 loop: CASGTSPQETQYF. The CDR3 nucleotides read TGTGCCAGCGGAACTAGCCCCCAAGAGACCCAGTACTTC.

The chain couples TRBV7-2 to TRBJ1-2, with TRBD1 identical over 8 bases. This CDR3 region has 17 residues. Germline V lookup: CDR1 SGHTA, CDR2 FQGNSA. The V segment lost 5 bases and the J segment 6 bases; nucleotides outside the gene matches: 17. The CDR3 DNA reads TGTGCCAGCAGCCCCGATATCACCTCGACAGGGGTGGATGGCTACACCTTC. It specifies CASSPDITSTGVDGYTF.

The chain joins TRBV24-1 to TRBJ1-1; the match to TRBD1 covers 7 bases. The CDR3 totals 11 residues. Germline CDR1 and CDR2: KGHDR and SFDVKD. With 7 bases clipped from V and 10 bases from J, the junction kept 5 bases outside the gene matches. CDR3 sequence: CATRGDSVAFF. Here the CDR3 DNA reads TGTGCCACCAGGGGGGACAGCGTAGCTTTCTTT.

The rearrangement links TRBV29-1 to TRBJ1-6, with D perhaps matching TRBD1 (6 bases). Germline V gene sequence: CDR1 SQVTM, CDR2 ANQGSEA. V was cut by 4 bases and J by 0 bases, with 10 bases left in between. The CDR3 has 15 amino acids. In DNA form, the CDR3 reads TGCAGCGTTGGGACAGATAGCTCCTATAATTCACCCCTCCACTTT. It codes for CSVGTDSSYNSPLHF.

The gene calls are TRBV29-1 and TRBJ1-2; tentative D call: TRBD1 (6 bases). The V and J ends lost 4 bases and 8 bases respectively, with 14 bases between them. The CDR3 runs 12 residues. CDR1 and CDR2 from the germline V gene are SQVTM and ANQGSEA. CDR3 coding DNA: TGCAGCGTTGGAGAGGGGGGAGGGGGCTACACCTTC. This translates into CSVGEGGGGYTF.

This chain links TRBV6-5 with TRBJ1-4; 7 nucleotides agree with TRBD1. The CDR3 length is 15 residues. Germline assignment: CDR1 MNHEY and CDR2 SVGAGI. V trimming: 6 bases; J trimming: 3 bases; junction bases outside the gene matches: 7. CDR3: CASRRTGDPNEKLFF. The CDR3, as DNA: TGTGCCAGCAGGCGTACAGGGGATCCTAATGAAAAACTGTTTTTT.

This chain joins TRBV4-1 and TRBJ1-1; 7 nucleotides match TRBD1. Germline lookup yields CDR1 MGHRA and CDR2 YSYEKL. Trimming cost V 1 base and J 6 bases; bases outside gene matches: 5. This CDR3 is 14 amino acids long. The CDR3 here is CASSQGQGGAEAFF. CDR3 nucleotides: TGCGCCAGCAGCCAAGGACAGGGTGGGGCTGAAGCTTTCTTT.

This chain connects TRBV27 to TRBJ1-1; D unclear. Germline CDR1 MNHEY, CDR2 SMNVEV (reference sequence). CDR3 length equals 11 residues. The V gene lost 6 bases and the J gene lost 1 base, with 3 bases spanning the gap. This chain's CDR3 is CASRQNTEAFF. CDR3 sequence (DNA): TGTGCCAGCAGACAGAACACTGAAGCTTTCTTT.

This clone was counted a single time. The chain combines TRBV24-1 with TRBJ1-2; TRBD1 aligns across 10 bases. CDR3 length: 15 amino acids. J was trimmed by 5 bases and V by 4 bases; bases with no gene match: 6. Germline-derived CDR1 and CDR2 are KGHDR and SFDVKD. CDR3 loop: CATSDRTGGFYGYTF. CDR3 coding DNA: TGTGCCACCAGTGACCGGACAGGGGGATTTTATGGCTACACCTTC.

The V call is TRBV28, the J call TRBJ1-1; D is unclear. Germline lookup yields CDR1 MDHEN and CDR2 SYDVKM. Deletions cut 5 bases from V and 12 bases from J, with 16 bases between. The CDR3 spans 12 residues. The chain's CDR3 is CASSAQVVTPFF. The CDR3 coding sequence is TGTGCCAGCAGTGCTCAGGTAGTGACACCTTTCTTT.

This chain links TRBV5-6 with TRBJ1-6; 9 bases map to TRBD1. The CDR3 is made up of 14 amino acids. J was trimmed by 6 bases and V by 4 bases; bases with no gene match: 2. Germline CDR1 and CDR2: SGHDT and YYEEEE. The chain's CDR3 is CASSLDRGNSPLHF. DNA of the CDR3: TGTGCCAGCAGCCTGGACAGGGGTAATTCACCCCTCCACTTT. The full variable domain, completed using reference TRBV5-6 and TRBJ1-6, is DAGVTQSPTHLIKTRGQQVTLRCSPKSGHDTVSWYQQALGQGPQFIFQYYEEEERQRGNFPDRFSGHQFPNYSSELNVNALLLGDSALYLCASSLDRGNSPLHFGNGTRLTVT.

V is TRBV6-5 and J is TRBJ1-1, with 7 nucleotides matching TRBD1. The CDR3 extends over 12 amino acids. Trimming at V came to 10 bases and at J to 4 bases, leaving 6 bases not matched to a gene. Germline-derived CDR1 and CDR2 are MNHEY and SVGAGI. CDR3 DNA: TGTGCCACCAGCAGGGGGTTCACTGAAGCTTTCTTT. Translating it yields CATSRGFTEAFF.

CDR3 sequence: CASSLGGTQLFF. The CDR3 DNA reads as TGTGCCAGCAGCTTAGGTGGGACTCAACTGTTTTTT. The chain combines TRBV7-9 with TRBJ1-4, with D perhaps TRBD1 (5 bases). Germline V gene data show CDR1 as SEHNR and CDR2 as FQNEAQ (reference sequence). V lost 1 base to trimming and J lost 12 bases, with 9 bases between them. This CDR3 is built from 12 residues.

The V and J genes are TRBV19 and TRBJ1-1; D gene uncertain. The CDR3 has 13 residues. Germline V gene sequence: CDR1 LNHDA, CDR2 SQIVND (reference sequence). Deletions cut 2 bases from V and 1 base from J, with 5 bases between. The CDR3 spells CASSIHGNTEAFF. The CDR3 DNA follows: TGTGCCAGTAGTATACACGGGAACACTGAAGCTTTCTTT.

The chain joins TRBV7-7 to TRBJ2-5, with 8 bases identical to TRBD2. Germline CDR1 and CDR2: SSHAT and FNYEAQ (reference sequence). V was pared by 5 bases and J by 2 bases, with 10 bases of the junction left unmatched. The CDR3 loop spans 16 amino acids. The DNA of the CDR3 is TGTGCCAGCAGCCAGTTAGGTACTAGCGGACAAGAGACCCAGTACTTC. Translated: CASSQLGTSGQETQYF.

The chain couples TRBV3-1 (or the pseudogene TRBV3-2) to TRBJ1-1, with D tentatively TRBD1 (6 bases). V was trimmed by 2 bases and J by 5 bases, leaving 6 bases between them. The germline CDR1 and CDR2 sequences are LGHDT and YNNKEL (reference sequence). This CDR3 has 12 amino acids. The CDR3 DNA follows: TGTGCCAGCAGCCAAACAGGGACTGAAGCTTTCTTT. Protein: CASSQTGTEAFF.

The chain combines TRBV27 with TRBJ1-1; no clear D gene. CDR1 and CDR2 (germline): MNHEY, SMNVEV (reference sequence). This CDR3 has 13 amino acids. V was shortened by 3 bases and J by 6 bases, with 11 bases between the two germline ends. The CDR3: CASSFYAGAEAFF. The CDR3 DNA reads as TGTGCCAGCAGTTTTTACGCCGGGGCTGAAGCTTTCTTT.

This clone was seen once. The sample has other DNA sequences that encode this CDR3 too. The J gene is TRBJ2-5, the V gene TRBV2; 12 bases map to TRBD2. Germline trimming cut 3 bases from V and 5 bases from J; bases unmatched to any gene: 4. The CDR3 length is 15 residues. Germline values: CDR1 SNHLY, CDR2 FYNNEI. In DNA, the CDR3 is TGTGCCAGCAGTGAGACTAGCGGGAGCGGGGAGACCCAGTACTTC. It is translated as CASSETSGSGETQYF.

V gene TRBV29-1 combines with J gene TRBJ1-4; a possible D gene is TRBD1 (5 bases). Germline CDR1 reads SQVTM; CDR2 reads ANQGSEA. The CDR3 extends over 13 amino acids. The V and J ends lost 7 bases and 0 bases respectively, with 9 bases between them. CDR3 coding DNA: TGCAGCGCACGGGGGGCAACTAATGAAAAACTGTTTTTT. Protein: CSARGATNEKLFF.

The chain is built from TRBV28 and TRBJ2-5, with 8 bases identical to TRBD1. V lost 6 bases, J lost 2 bases, and 11 bases stayed unmatched. The CDR3 is 16 residues long. Germline CDR1 MDHEN, CDR2 SYDVKM. CDR3 protein: CASSSGTGHQQETQYF. The CDR3 nucleotides are TGTGCCAGCAGCTCCGGGACAGGTCATCAGCAAGAGACCCAGTACTTC.

The DNA of the CDR3 is TGTGCCAGCAGCTTAAGACAGGGGTCTTCTGAGGGCTACACCTTC. Amino acids: CASSLRQGSSEGYTF. The V and J genes are TRBV11-2 and TRBJ1-2; 8 nucleotides agree with TRBD1. There are 15 residues in the CDR3. Germline CDR1 reads SGHAT; CDR2 reads FQNNGV. V lost 2 bases to trimming and J lost 8 bases; unmatched junction nucleotides: 10.

This clone was picked up one time. The CDR3 spells CASRRTGEYEQYF. CDR3 bases: TGTGCCAGCAGACGGACAGGGGAGTACGAGCAGTACTTC. The chain has TRBV6-5 and TRBJ2-7; 9 bases are shared with TRBD1. Losses at the gene ends were 6 bases for V and 4 bases for J; bases not matched to a gene: 4. In germline, CDR1 is MNHEY, CDR2 SVGAGI. CDR3 length: 13 amino acids.

The CDR3 DNA sequence: TGTGCCACCAGAAGCCGGGGGGGGAACACTGAAGCTTTCTTT. It yields the protein CATRSRGGNTEAFF. The chain has TRBV15 and TRBJ1-1, with D tentatively TRBD1 (5 bases). Germline lookup yields CDR1 LNHNV and CDR2 YYDKDF (reference sequence). The CDR3 has 14 residues. V lost 6 bases to trimming and J lost 1 base, with 12 bases between them.

The table lists this clone with a few counts. The rearrangement links TRBV6-5 to TRBJ1-1; the D gene is possibly TRBD1 (5 bases). This CDR3 is built from 13 residues. Germline CDR1 is MNHEY and CDR2 is SVGAGI. V dropped 2 bases and J dropped 7 bases, with 11 bases sitting between them. The CDR3 loop is CASSYRQTGEAFF. The CDR3 DNA reads as TGTGCCAGCAGTTACCGACAGACGGGTGAAGCTTTCTTT.

Regarding this clone: This sample also contains other DNA sequences that code for the same CDR3. The chain carries TRBV5-1 and TRBJ1-1, with 8 bases matching TRBD1. The CDR3 is 14 residues long. Germline CDR1 reads SGHRS; CDR2 reads YFSETQ. V gave up 4 bases and J gave up 1 base; unmatched junction bases: 3. The CDR3 DNA is TGCGCCAGCAGCCCAGGGGGCGCGAACACTGAAGCTTTCTTT. Encoded protein: CASSPGGANTEAFF.

The chain uses TRBV7-3 and TRBJ2-3; TRBD1 aligns across 12 bases. This CDR3 has 16 residues. From germline, CDR1 is SGHTA and CDR2 FQGTGA. Trimming took 5 bases from V and 3 from J; bases not matched to a gene: 6. CDR3 in DNA: TGTGCCAGCAGCGAAGGGACAGGGGGCAGGACAGATACGCAGTATTTT. This sequence encodes CASSEGTGGRTDTQYF.